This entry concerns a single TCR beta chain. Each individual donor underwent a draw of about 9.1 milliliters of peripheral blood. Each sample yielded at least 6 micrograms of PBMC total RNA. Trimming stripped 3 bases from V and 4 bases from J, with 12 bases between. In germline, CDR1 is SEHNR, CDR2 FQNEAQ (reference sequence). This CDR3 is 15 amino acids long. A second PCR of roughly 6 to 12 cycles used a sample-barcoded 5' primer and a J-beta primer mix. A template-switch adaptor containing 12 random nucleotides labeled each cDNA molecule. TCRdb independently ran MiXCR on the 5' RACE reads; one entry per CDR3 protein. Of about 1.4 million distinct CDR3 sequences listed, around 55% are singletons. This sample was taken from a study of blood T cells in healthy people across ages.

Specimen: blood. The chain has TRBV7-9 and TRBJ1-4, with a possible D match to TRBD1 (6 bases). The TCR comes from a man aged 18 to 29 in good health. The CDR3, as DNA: TGTGCCAGCAGCTTGGGCGGACAGTTTAATGAAAAACTGTTTTTT. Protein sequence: CASSLGGQFNEKLFF.